This T cell receptor beta chain was captured by sequencing in a study of cytomegalovirus exposure and HLA in healthy donors. Whole-study findings and limits: Reports state that TCR beta sequences accurately predicted most subjects' HLA-A and HLA-B alleles. In vitro confirmation showed three CMV-associated chains to be CMV antigen specific.

As to this clone: Antigen specificity is unknown.

The primer mix had 60 Vbeta and 13 Jbeta primers. Original processing methods: Approximately 73 million unique TCR beta chains, 9 million to 12 million shared, were counted in a later analysis. The assay was immunoSEQ multiplex PCR, and TCRdb's table has in-frame clones only and misses some. The V and J calls and clone size are taken from that table; D and trimming were inferred from the DNA. Of some 200,000 clones in the sample, 65% to 80% were seen once. This clonotype originated in a man aged 40-49 years in good health and CMV-seronegative. Material: PBMCs.

CDR3 protein: CASSLGSTGELFF. The CDR3 region has the DNA TGTGCCAGCAGCTTAGGTAGCACCGGGGAGCTGTTTTTT. The chain recombines TRBV7-8 with TRBJ2-2; D gene ambiguous. V lost 1 base and J lost 4, with 4 bases in between. The CDR3 covers 13 residues. Germline lookup yields CDR1 SGHVS and CDR2 FQNEAQ.